These 2 T cell receptor beta chains were sequenced from one sample in a study of blood T cell repertoires in COVID-19. Generated by immunoSEQ multiplex PCR, the TCRdb table keeps only in-frame clones and is missing some. The table has 350,000 to 550,000 clones, 70% to 90% seen once. Specimen: PBMCs or T cells enriched from blood (not recorded which). The receptors were gathered from a woman between 18 and 29 years old with acute COVID-19.

This clone was counted only a few times. The chain is built from TRBV27 and TRBJ1-3; D gene ambiguous. The CDR3 is 13 amino acids. Germline-derived CDR1 and CDR2 are MNHEY and SMNVEV (reference sequence). Trimming stripped 5 bases from V and 0 bases from J, with 5 bases between. The DNA of the CDR3 is TGTGCCAGCAGTCCCCTCTCTGGAAACACCATATATTTT. This sequence encodes CASSPLSGNTIYF.

The V and J genes are TRBV15 and TRBJ1-2, with D perhaps matching TRBD1 (6 bases). The length of the CDR3 is 18 residues. CDR1 LNHNV and CDR2 YYDKDF come from the germline V gene (reference sequence). V was trimmed by 0 bases and J by 6 bases, leaving 23 bases between them. CDR3 bases: TGTGCCACCAGCAGAGATTACACGGGGGGCCAAAACAGGGATGGCTACACCTTC. It is translated as CATSRDYTGGQNRDGYTF.